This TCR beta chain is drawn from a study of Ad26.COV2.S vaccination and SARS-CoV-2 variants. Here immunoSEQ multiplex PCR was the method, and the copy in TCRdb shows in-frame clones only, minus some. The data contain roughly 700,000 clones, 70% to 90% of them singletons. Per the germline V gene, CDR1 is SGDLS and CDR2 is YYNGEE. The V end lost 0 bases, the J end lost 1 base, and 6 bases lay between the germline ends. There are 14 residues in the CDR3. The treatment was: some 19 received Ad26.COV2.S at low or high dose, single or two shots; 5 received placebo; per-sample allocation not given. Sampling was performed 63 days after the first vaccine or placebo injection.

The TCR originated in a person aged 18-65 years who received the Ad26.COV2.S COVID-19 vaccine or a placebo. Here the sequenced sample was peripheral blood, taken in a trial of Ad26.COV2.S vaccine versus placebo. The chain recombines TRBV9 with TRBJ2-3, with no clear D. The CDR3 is CASSVAPGTDTQYF. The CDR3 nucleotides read TGTGCCAGCAGCGTAGCCCCTGGCACAGATACGCAGTATTTT.